This T cell receptor (beta chain) was found in a study of technical replicates of blood from a few donors (dated by TCRdb to about 2017). Relative to germline, V is 3 bases shorter and J is 0 bases shorter, with 4 bases between their ends. The CDR3 covers 14 residues, taking in both the cysteine and the phenylalanine. Here the CDR3 DNA is all that survives: 42 bases in frame from base 1. Via the germline V gene, CDR1 is SGDLS and CDR2 YYNGEE. The protocol used for the library was the immunoSEQ multiplex PCR assay. Not all clones reach the TCRdb copy of this immuneACCESS table, which keeps in-frame sequences only. Checked studies attribute under half of the gap to unresolved V genes and leave the rest unexplained. Recorded for this sample are 50,000 to 65,000 clones; 80% to 95% of them occurred a single time. The ten largest make up roughly 4.2% of the sample. Of note for this clone: The antigen it binds to is not known. Base qualities are not at hand, and no much larger clone is one base apart.

Sequencing input: PBMCs. The chain couples TRBV9 to TRBJ2-6; the D gene identity is not certain. The TCR originated in a human donor in good health. Some clones in this sample may be carry-over from other donors' samples. At the DNA level, the sequence is TGTGCCAGCAGCGCCCTCTCTGGGGCCAACGTCCTGACTTTC. This translates into CASSALSGANVLTF.